This T cell receptor beta chain emerged from a study of blood T cell repertoires in COVID-19. Study-level information: In each case, the material was cDNA or gDNA derived from T cells, B-cell-depleted T cells, or PBMCs.

The table lists this clone with a count of one. The germline gives CDR1 MGHDK, CDR2 SYGVNS. Unmatched junction bases numbered 7, after V lost 6 bases and J lost 7 bases. This CDR3 spans 15 amino acids. Study processing details: It was from reference gene primer amplification that nucleated cell counts were estimated. The repertoire was sequenced with immunoSEQ multiplex PCR; TCRdb's copy has only in-frame clones and lacks some. V, J and clone size derive from that table, while D and trimming were established from the DNA sequence. The sample consists of approximately 180,000 clones, around nine tenths of them appearing once.

Material for sequencing was peripheral blood. J is TRBJ1-6 and V is TRBV25-1, with 9 bases that match TRBD1. The sequence derives from a woman aged 70 to 79 with COVID-19, enrolled during active disease. The CDR3 is CASRRPGTGNSPLHF. The CDR3 DNA is TGTGCCAGCAGAAGACCCGGGACAGGGAATTCACCCCTCCACTTT.